Each of the 2 T cell receptor beta chains below was sequenced from the same sample in a study of blood T cells in healthy people across ages. The second PCR ran about 6 to 12 cycles with a sample-barcoded 5' primer and J-beta primers. TCRdb reprocessed the 5' RACE reads via MiXCR and lists one record per CDR3 protein. The table lists around 1,800,000 distinct CDR3 sequences, about two fifths of them singletons. The sequencing sample was made of blood. These receptors came from a human donor in good health.

This chain links TRBV28 with TRBJ2-7, with D possibly TRBD2 on 6 matching bases. The CDR3 has 14 residues. Trimming cost V 8 bases and J 0 bases, with 14 bases left between them. Per germline, CDR1 MDHEN and CDR2 SYDVKM. This CDR3 reads CASCRAGSSYEQYF. The CDR3 DNA sequence: TGTGCCAGCTGCCGGGCGGGGTCCTCCTACGAGCAGTACTTC.

This chain connects TRBV11-2 to TRBJ2-1; 10 nucleotides line up with TRBD1. This CDR3 is built from 15 residues. V shed 0 bases, J shed 8 bases, and the junction held 4 bases outside the gene matches. Germline-derived CDR1 and CDR2 are SGHAT and FQNNGV. The CDR3 loop reads CASSLDGTGVYEQFF. CDR3 DNA sequence: TGTGCCAGCAGCTTAGATGGGACAGGGGTCTATGAGCAGTTCTTC. Drawing the rest from reference TRBV11-2 and TRBJ2-1, the complete variable domain is EAGVAQSPRYKIIEKRQSVAFWCNPISGHATLYWYQQILGQGPKLLIQFQNNGVVDDSQLPKDRFSAERLKGVDSTLKIQPAKLEDSAVYLCASSLDGTGVYEQFFGPGTRLTVL.